This T cell receptor beta chain was sequenced for a study of Ad26.COV2.S vaccination and SARS-CoV-2 variants. Measured with immunoSEQ multiplex PCR; TCRdb has only the in-frame clones, and not every one. The sample has a few hundred thousand clones; about 83% are singletons. Treatment meaning: roughly 20 received Ad26.COV2.S at low or high dose, single or two shots; about 5 received placebo; per-sample allocation not given. Vaccine and placebo recipients were sampled on day 63 after the first injection. Specimen: peripheral blood, collected in a trial of Ad26.COV2.S vaccine versus placebo. The source is a person between 18 and 59 years old who received the Ad26.COV2.S COVID-19 vaccine or a placebo.

CDR3 sequence: CASSLTSLDRTYEQYF. CDR3 in DNA: TGTGCCAGCAGTCTCACCTCCTTAGACAGAACCTACGAGCAGTACTTC. The genes are TRBV2 and TRBJ2-7, with D tentatively TRBD1 (5 bases). V was cut by 5 bases and J by 2 bases, with 19 bases left in between. CDR1 is SNHLY and CDR2 is FYNNEI in the germline V gene. CDR3 size: 16 residues.